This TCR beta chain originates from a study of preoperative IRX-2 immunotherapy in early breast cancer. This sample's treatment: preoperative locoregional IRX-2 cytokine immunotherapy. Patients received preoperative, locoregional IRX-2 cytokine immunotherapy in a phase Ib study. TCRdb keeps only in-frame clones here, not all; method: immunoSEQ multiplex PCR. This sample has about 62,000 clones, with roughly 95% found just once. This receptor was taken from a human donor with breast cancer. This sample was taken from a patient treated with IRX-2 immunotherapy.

CDR3 region: CASSQSIVVSYNEQFF. CDR3 bases: TGCGCCAGCAGTCAATCGATCGTAGTTTCCTACAATGAGCAGTTCTTC. The chain links TRBV23-1 to TRBJ2-1; D call uncertain. TRBV23-1 is given ORF status, its function remaining uncertain. CDR3 length: 16 residues. Trimming shortened V by 0 bases and J by 1 base, and 10 bases separated the two germline ends.